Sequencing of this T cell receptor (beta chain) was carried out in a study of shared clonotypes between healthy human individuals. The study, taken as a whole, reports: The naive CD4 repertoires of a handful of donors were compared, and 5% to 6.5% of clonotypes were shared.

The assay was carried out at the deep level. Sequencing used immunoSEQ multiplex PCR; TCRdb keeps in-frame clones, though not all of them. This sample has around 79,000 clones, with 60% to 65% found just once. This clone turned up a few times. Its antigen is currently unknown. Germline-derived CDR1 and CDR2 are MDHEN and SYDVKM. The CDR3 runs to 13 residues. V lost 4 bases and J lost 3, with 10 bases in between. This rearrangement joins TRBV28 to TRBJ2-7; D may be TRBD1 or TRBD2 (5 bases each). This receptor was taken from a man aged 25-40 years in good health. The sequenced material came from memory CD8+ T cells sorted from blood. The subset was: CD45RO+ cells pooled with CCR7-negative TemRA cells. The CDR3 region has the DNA TGTGCCAGCAGTTCAGGGACCTTCTACGAGCAGTACTTC. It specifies CASSSGTFYEQYF.